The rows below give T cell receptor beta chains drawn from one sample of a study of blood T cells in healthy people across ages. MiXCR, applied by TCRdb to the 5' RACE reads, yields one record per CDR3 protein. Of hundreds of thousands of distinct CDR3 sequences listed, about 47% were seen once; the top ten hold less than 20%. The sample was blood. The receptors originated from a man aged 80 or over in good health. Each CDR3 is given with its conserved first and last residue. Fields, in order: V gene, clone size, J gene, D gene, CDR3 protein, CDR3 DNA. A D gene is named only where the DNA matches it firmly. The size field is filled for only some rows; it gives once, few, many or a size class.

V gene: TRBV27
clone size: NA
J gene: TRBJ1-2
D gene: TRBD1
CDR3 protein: CASSPSSGQGYYGYTF
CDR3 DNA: TGTGCCAGCAGTCCGTCCTCGGGACAGGGCTACTATGGCTACACCTTC

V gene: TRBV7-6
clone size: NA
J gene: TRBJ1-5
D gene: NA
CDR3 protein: CASSLGPRGPNQPQHF
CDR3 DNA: TGTGCCAGCAGCTTAGGTCCCAGGGGCCCGAATCAGCCCCAGCATTTT

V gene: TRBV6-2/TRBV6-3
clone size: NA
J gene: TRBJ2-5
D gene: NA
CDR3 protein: CASSSRTLQETQYF
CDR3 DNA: TGTGCCAGCAGTTCCAGGACCCTCCAAGAGACCCAGTACTTC

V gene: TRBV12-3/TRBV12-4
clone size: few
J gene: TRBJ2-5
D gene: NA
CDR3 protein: CASSPTPSTRAQYF
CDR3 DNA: TGTGCCAGCAGTCCCACCCCTTCAACGAGGGCCCAGTACTTC

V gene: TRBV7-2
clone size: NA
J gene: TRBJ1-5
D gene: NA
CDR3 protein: CASSRDGQPQHF
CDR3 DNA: TGTGCCAGCAGCCGAGACGGTCAGCCCCAGCATTTT

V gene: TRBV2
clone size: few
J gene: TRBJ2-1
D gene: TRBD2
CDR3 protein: CASNPTSGSYNEQFF
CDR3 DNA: TGTGCCAGCAACCCGACTAGCGGGTCCTACAATGAGCAGTTCTTC

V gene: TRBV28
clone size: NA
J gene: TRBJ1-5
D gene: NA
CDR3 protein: CASTILMGTGANQPQHF
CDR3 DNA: TGTGCCAGCACCATACTGATGGGGACGGGGGCTAATCAGCCCCAGCATTTT

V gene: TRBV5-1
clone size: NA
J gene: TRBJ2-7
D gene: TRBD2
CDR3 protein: CASSSGLAGVFDYEQYF
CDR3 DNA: TGCGCCAGCAGCTCTGGACTAGCGGGAGTGTTCGACTACGAGCAGTACTTC

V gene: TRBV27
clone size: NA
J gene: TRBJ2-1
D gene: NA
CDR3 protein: CASSAGGTGYEQFF
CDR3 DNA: TGTGCCAGCAGCGCTGGAGGGACGGGTTACGAGCAGTTCTTC

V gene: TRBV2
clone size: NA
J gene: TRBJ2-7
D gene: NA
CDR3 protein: CASSEATHPSYEQYF
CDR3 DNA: TGTGCCAGCAGTGAAGCGACCCATCCCTCCTACGAGCAGTACTTC

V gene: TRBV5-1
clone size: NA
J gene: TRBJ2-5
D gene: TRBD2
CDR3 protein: CASSLGILAGEETQYF
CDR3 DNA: TGCGCCAGCAGCTTGGGAATACTAGCGGGAGAAGAGACCCAGTACTTC

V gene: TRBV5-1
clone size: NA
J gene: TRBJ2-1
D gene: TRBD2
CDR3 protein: CASSRTGAGLAGWNEQFF
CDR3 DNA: TGCGCCAGCAGCCGGACAGGGGCCGGACTAGCGGGATGGAATGAGCAGTTCTTC

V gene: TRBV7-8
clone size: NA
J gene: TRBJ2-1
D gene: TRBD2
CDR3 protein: CASSPTPTTSVLSNNEQFF
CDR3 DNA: TGTGCCAGCAGCCCGACACCCACCACTAGCGTTCTCAGCAACAATGAGCAGTTCTTC

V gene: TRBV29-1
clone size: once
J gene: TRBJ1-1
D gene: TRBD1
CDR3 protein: CSVPGQFMNTEAFF
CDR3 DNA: TGCAGCGTGCCGGGACAGTTCATGAACACTGAAGCTTTCTTT

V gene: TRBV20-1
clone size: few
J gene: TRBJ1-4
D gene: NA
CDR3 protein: CSARDSAGATNEKLFF
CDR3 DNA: TGCAGTGCTAGAGATAGTGCGGGAGCAACTAATGAAAAACTGTTTTTT

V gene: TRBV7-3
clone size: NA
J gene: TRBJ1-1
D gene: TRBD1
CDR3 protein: CASSFTGGTTEAFF
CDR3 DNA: TGTGCCAGCAGCTTTACAGGGGGCACCACTGAAGCTTTCTTT

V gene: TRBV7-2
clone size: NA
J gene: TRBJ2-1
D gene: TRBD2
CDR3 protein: CASSLEGGPLEQFF
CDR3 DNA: TGTGCCAGCAGCTTGGAGGGAGGGCCTCTTGAGCAGTTCTTC

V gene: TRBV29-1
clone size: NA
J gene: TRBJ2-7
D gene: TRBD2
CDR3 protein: CSVPGTSENEQYF
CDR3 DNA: TGCAGTGTTCCAGGGACTAGCGAGAACGAGCAGTACTTC

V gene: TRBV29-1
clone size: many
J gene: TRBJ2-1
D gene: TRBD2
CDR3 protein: CSGRTSAYNEQFF
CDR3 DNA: TGCAGCGGCCGGACTAGCGCGTACAATGAGCAGTTCTTC

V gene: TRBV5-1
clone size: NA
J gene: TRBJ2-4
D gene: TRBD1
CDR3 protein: CASSSKTGTGGNIQYF
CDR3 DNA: TGCGCCAGCAGCTCGAAAACCGGGACAGGGGGAAACATTCAGTACTTC

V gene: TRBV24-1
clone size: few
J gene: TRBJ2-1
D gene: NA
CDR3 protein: CATEEGGYNEQFF
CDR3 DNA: TGTGCCACCGAGGAGGGGGGGTACAATGAGCAGTTCTTC

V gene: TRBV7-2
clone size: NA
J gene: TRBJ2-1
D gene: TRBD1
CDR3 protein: CASSLNRGGEQFF
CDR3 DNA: TGTGCCAGCAGTCTAAACAGGGGCGGCGAGCAGTTCTTC

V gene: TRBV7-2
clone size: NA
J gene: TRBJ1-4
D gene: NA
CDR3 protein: CASSPGQETYPLNEKLFF
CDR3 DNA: TGTGCCAGCAGCCCGGGGCAGGAGACATATCCTCTTAATGAAAAACTGTTTTTT

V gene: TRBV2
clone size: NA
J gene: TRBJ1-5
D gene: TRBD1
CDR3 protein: CASSILGQENQPQHF
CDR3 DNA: TGTGCCAGCTCTATTTTGGGACAGGAAAATCAGCCCCAGCATTTT

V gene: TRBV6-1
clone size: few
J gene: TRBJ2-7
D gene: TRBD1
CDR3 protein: CASREDRNPSYEQYF
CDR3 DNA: TGTGCCAGCAGGGAGGACAGGAACCCCTCCTACGAGCAGTACTTC

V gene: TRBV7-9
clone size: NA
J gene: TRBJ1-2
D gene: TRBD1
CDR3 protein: CASSRPGGFSDGYTF
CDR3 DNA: TGTGCCAGCAGCCGACCAGGGGGCTTTTCGGATGGCTACACCTTC

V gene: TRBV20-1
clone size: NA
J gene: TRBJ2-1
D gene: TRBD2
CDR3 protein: CSAIAGVNEQFF
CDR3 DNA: TGCAGTGCTATAGCGGGCGTCAATGAGCAGTTCTTC

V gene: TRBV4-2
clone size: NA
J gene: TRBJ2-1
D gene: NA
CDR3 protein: CASSQDLSASSYNEQFF
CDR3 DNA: TGTGCCAGCAGCCAAGATTTGAGCGCCAGCTCCTACAATGAGCAGTTCTTC

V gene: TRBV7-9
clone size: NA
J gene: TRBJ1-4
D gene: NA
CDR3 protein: CASSLVADEKLFF
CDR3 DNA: TGTGCCAGCAGCTTAGTGGCAGATGAAAAACTGTTTTTT

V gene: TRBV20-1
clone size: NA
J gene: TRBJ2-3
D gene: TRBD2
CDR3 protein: CSAGGANAQYF
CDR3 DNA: TGCAGTGCCGGGGGGGCAAATGCGCAGTATTTT

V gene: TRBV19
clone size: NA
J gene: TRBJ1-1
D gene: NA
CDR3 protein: CASSIGGPAGAFF
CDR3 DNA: TGTGCCAGTAGTATCGGGGGTCCCGCTGGGGCTTTCTTT

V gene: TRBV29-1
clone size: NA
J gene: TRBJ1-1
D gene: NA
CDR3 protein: CSVEVMPLMNTEAFF
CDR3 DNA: TGCAGCGTTGAAGTCATGCCCCTTATGAACACTGAAGCTTTCTTT

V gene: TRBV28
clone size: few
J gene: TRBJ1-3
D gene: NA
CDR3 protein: CASSLAGVGNTIYF
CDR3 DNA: TGTGCCAGCAGTTTGGCGGGGGTCGGAAACACCATATATTTT

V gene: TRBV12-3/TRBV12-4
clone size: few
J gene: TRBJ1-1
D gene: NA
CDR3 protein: CASSLRDGYTEAFF
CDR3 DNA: TGTGCCAGCAGTTTGCGGGACGGATACACTGAAGCTTTCTTT

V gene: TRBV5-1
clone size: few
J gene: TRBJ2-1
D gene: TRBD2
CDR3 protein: CASRGALAESNEQFF
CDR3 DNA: TGCGCCAGCAGAGGAGCACTAGCGGAAAGCAATGAGCAGTTCTTC

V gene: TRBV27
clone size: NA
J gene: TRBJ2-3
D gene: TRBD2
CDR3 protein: CASSFGGDAITDTQYF
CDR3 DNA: TGTGCCAGCAGTTTCGGGGGGGATGCTATCACAGATACGCAGTATTTT

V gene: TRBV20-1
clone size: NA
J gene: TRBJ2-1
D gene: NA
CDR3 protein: CSARSGVNEQFF
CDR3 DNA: TGCAGTGCTAGGAGTGGGGTCAATGAGCAGTTCTTC

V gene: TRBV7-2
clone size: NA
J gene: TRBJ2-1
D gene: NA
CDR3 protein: CASSFLLGSREQFF
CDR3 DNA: TGTGCCAGCAGCTTTTTACTCGGGAGTCGTGAGCAGTTCTTC

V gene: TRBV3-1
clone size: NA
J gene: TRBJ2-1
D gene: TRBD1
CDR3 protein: CASRPTGVANEQFF
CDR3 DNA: TGTGCCAGCAGACCGACAGGGGTGGCCAATGAGCAGTTCTTC

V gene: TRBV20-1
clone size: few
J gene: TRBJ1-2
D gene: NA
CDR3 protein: CSARDPIAEGYTF
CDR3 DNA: TGCAGTGCTAGAGATCCGATAGCGGAAGGCTACACCTTC

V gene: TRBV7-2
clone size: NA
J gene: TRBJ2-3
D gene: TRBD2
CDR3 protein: CASSPGAGGPGSQPQYF
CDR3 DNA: TGTGCCAGCAGCCCCGGAGCGGGAGGGCCAGGTTCTCAGCCGCAGTATTTT

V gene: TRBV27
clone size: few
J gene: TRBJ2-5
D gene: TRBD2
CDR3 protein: CASSLSPGGQTQYF
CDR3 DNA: TGTGCCAGCAGTTTATCTCCGGGGGGACAGACCCAGTACTTC

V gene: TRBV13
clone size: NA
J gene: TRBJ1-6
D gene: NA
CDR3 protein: CACSWAGPNSPLHF
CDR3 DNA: TGTGCATGCAGTTGGGCGGGGCCAAATTCACCCCTCCACTTT

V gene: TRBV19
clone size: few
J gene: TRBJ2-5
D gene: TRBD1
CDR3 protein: CASRSQYRGEQETQYF
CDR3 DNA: TGTGCCAGTAGGAGTCAATACAGGGGTGAGCAAGAGACCCAGTACTTC

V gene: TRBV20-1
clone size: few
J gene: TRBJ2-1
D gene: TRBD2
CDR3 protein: CSAKSTSGSSYNEQFF
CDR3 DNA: TGCAGTGCTAAAAGTACTAGCGGGAGTTCCTACAATGAGCAGTTCTTC

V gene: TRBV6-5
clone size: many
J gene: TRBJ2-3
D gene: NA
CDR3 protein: CASGSDDTQYF
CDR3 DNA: TGTGCCAGCGGGAGTGATGATACGCAGTATTTT